Each of the 8 T cell receptor beta chains below was sequenced from the same sample in a study of metastatic and nonmetastatic thyroid tumors. With MiXCR, TCRdb reprocessed the PCR reads. Here the sample spans under 30,000 clones, less than 25% being singletons. The entire patient cohort was treatment-naive prior to thyroid surgery. The sequencing sample was made of blood. All receptors derive from a female donor with papillary thyroid cancer or a benign thyroid nodule (not recorded which). Some clones in this sample may be carry-over from other donors' samples.

This clone occurred many times. The chain combines TRBV29-1 with TRBJ2-6, with 9 positions matching TRBD1. Germline assignment: CDR1 SQVTM and CDR2 ANQGSEA. This CDR3 contains 17 residues. J was trimmed by 3 bases and V by 7 bases; bases with no gene match: 13. CDR3 in DNA: TGCAGCGCGCGGCGGGACAGGGTTTCCCGTGGGGCCAACGTCCTGACTTTC. As protein: CSARRDRVSRGANVLTF.

This clone was detected a few times. The germline gene is not matched at one end of the junction; a read error may be the cause. The V gene is TRBV6-5, the J gene TRBJ1-1; no clear D gene. Germline CDR1 reads MNHEY; CDR2 reads SVGAGI. This CDR3 region has 13 residues. As DNA, the CDR3 is TGTGCCTGCAGTTACCCTCCGTCAGGAATGGCTTTCTTT. Translation gives CACSYPPSGMAFF.

The genes are TRBV12-3 or TRBV12-4 and TRBJ1-6; perhaps TRBD1 as D (5 bases). The CDR3 has 14 residues. Trimming cost V 5 bases and J 7 bases, with 12 bases left between them. The CDR3 bases are TGTGCCAGCAGTCCGGGACGGCTAAATTCACCCCTCCACTTT. Translation: CASSPGRLNSPLHF.

This clone counts as medium-sized (0.01 to 0.1%). The rearrangement uses TRBV10-3 and TRBJ2-7; D gene uncertain. V was pared by 3 bases and J by 7 bases, with 22 bases between. CDR1 and CDR2 (germline): ENHRY, SYGVKD. This CDR3 spans 16 amino acids. Here the CDR3 DNA reads TGTGCCATCAGTGAAAGTGTAACCGCCCTTATAGGAGAGCAGTACTTC. Its protein is CAISESVTALIGEQYF.

The rearrangement joins TRBV4-2 to TRBJ2-7; 10 bases are shared with TRBD2. This CDR3 has 15 residues. From germline, CDR1 is LGHNA and CDR2 YNFKEQ. Trimming at V came to 3 bases and at J to 0 bases, leaving 2 bases not matched to a gene. CDR3 sequence reads: CASSHTSGTSYEQYF. CDR3 DNA: TGTGCCAGCAGCCACACTAGCGGGACCTCCTACGAGCAGTACTTC.

The chain uses TRBV6-1 and TRBJ1-2; TRBD1 is a possible D gene (6 bases). The CDR3 runs 17 residues. Between the trimmed V and J ends, which lost 6 bases and 6 bases, there was a span of 26 bases. Germline V lookup: CDR1 MNHNS, CDR2 SASEGT. The CDR3: CASRPRDIFSERDGYTF. In DNA, the CDR3 is TGTGCCAGCAGACCGAGGGACATCTTCTCCGAACGGGATGGCTACACCTTC.

This clone has at least ten counts. The chain joins TRBV25-1 to TRBJ2-2, with D possibly TRBD1 on 6 matching bases. Deletions cut 0 bases from V and 5 bases from J, with 22 bases between. The germline CDR1 and CDR2 sequences are MGHDK and SYGVNS. The length of the CDR3 is 19 residues. DNA for the CDR3: TGTGCCAGCAGTGAATATTTTTTGGGGGCGGGCGGACGGACCGGGGAGCTGTTTTTT. Encoded protein: CASSEYFLGAGGRTGELFF.

This clone appeared many times. The chain uses TRBV4-1 and TRBJ2-3; TRBD2 matches 7 bases. V shed 1 base, J shed 6 bases, and the junction held 10 bases outside the gene matches. CDR3 size: 16 residues. Per germline, CDR1 MGHRA and CDR2 YSYEKL. The CDR3 here is CASSQVSAGPGDTQYF. Written as DNA, the CDR3 is TGCGCCAGCAGCCAAGTATCAGCGGGACCTGGGGATACGCAGTATTTT.